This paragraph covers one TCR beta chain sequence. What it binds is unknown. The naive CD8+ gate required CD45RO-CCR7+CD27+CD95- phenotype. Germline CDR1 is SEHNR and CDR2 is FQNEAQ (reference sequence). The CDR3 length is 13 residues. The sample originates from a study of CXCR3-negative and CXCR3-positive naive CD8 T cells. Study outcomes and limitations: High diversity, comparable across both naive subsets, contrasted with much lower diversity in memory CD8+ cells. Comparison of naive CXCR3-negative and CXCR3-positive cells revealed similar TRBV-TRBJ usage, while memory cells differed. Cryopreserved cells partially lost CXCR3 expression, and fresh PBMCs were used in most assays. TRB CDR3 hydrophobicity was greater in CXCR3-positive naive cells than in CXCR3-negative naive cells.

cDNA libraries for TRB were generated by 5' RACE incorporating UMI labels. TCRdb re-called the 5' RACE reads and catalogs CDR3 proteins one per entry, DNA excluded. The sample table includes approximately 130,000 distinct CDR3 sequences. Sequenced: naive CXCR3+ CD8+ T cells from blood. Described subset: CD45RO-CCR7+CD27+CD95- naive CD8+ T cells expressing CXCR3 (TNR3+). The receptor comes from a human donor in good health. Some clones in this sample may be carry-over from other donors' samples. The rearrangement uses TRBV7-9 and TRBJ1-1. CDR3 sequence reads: CASSLGPLGEAFF. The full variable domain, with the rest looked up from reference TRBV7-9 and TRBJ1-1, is DTGVSQNPRHKITKRGQNVTFRCDPISEHNRLYWYRQTLGQGPEFLTYFQNEAQLEKSRLLSDRFSAERPKGSFSTLEIQRTEQGDSAMYLCASSLGPLGEAFFGQGTRLTVV.